This T cell receptor (beta chain) was obtained from a study of T cells in Graves' hyperthyroidism and ophthalmopathy. Between the trimmed V and J ends, which lost 0 bases and 1 base, there was a span of 9 bases. Germline-derived CDR1 and CDR2 are DFQATT and SNEGSKA (reference sequence). This CDR3 comprises 14 residues. Study-level findings and limits: Model-based prediction identified ophthalmopathy a median roughly six months prior to its onset.

The hyperthyroidism patients had all been newly diagnosed, and their disease duration was under 2 months. Their ages ranged from 18 to 65 years. Remarks on this clonotype: The antigen remains unidentified.

RNA transcripts yielded amplified TCR beta CDR3 regions. When the TCR CDR3 underwent first-round RT-PCR, the HTBI primer set was used. TCRdb independently ran MiXCR on the multiplex PCR reads; one entry per CDR3 protein. The sample includes hundreds of thousands of distinct CDR3 sequences, less than 15% of them seen just once. Material for sequencing was blood. The TCR was taken from a woman between 18 and 29 years old with Graves' hyperthyroidism. The rearrangement uses TRBV20-1 and TRBJ2-5; D gene uncertain. The chain's CDR3 is CSARDSGPQETQYF. DNA of the CDR3: TGCAGTGCTAGAGACAGTGGACCCCAAGAGACCCAGTACTTC.